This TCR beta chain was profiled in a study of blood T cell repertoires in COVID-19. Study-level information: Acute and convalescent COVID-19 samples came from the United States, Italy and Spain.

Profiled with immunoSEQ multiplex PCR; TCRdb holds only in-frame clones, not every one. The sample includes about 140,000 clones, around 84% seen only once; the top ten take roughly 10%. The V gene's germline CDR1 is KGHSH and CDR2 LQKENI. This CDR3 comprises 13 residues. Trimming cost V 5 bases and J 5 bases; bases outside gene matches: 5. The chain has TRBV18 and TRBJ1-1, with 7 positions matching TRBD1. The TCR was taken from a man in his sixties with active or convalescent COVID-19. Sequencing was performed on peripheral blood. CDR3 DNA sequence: TGTGCCAGCTCAACGCAGGGGGGAACTGAAGCTTTCTTT. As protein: CASSTQGGTEAFF.